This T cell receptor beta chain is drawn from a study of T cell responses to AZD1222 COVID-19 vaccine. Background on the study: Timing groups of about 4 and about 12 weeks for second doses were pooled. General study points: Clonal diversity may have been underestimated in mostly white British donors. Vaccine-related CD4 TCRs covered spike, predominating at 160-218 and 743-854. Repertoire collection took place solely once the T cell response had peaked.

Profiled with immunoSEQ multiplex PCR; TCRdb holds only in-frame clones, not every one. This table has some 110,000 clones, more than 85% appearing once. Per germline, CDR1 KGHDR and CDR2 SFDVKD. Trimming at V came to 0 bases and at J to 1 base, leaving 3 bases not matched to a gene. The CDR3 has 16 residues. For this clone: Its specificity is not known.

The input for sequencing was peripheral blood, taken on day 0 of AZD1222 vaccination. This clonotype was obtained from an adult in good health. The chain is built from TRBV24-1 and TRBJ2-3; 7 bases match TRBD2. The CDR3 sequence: CATSDLRLAGTDTQYF. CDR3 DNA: TGTGCCACCAGTGATTTGAGACTAGCCGGCACAGATACGCAGTATTTT.